This T cell receptor (beta chain) stems from a study of shared clonotypes between healthy human individuals. The overall study: Sampling drew on donors who were two women and three men aged 18 to 49. Findings of the study overall: Several donors shared about 4.8% of their naive CD4 clonotypes. Though the depth was large, rarefaction showed that sorted-subset sequencing was incomplete.

With regard to this clone: The antigen is unknown.

The ends were cut back, 0 bases at V and 4 bases at J, with 16 bases in the middle. The germline V gene has CDR1 SGHDN and CDR2 FVKESK. The CDR3 spans 16 residues. CD8 cells classed as naive were CD45RO-negative and positively selected for CCR7, excluding terminally differentiated effector memory CD45RA+ cells. Clones were sequenced by immunoSEQ multiplex PCR, and TCRdb holds only the in-frame ones, with some missing. The sample holds about 680,000 clones, about 90% seen once. This TCR came from a man aged 25 to 45 in good health. V is TRBV14 and J is TRBJ2-7; D is perhaps TRBD1 (5 bases). Sequences were obtained from naive CD8+ T cells sorted from blood. The CDR3 loop reads CASSQDWGSRAYEQYF. The CDR3 nucleotides read TGTGCCAGCAGCCAAGATTGGGGCAGTCGGGCATACGAGCAGTACTTC.